Listed below are T cell receptor beta chains from one sample, sequenced in a study of a mutant IDH1 vaccine in newly diagnosed glioma. TCRdb's table, derived via immunoSEQ multiplex PCR, lists solely in-frame clones and lacks some. The sample consists of 110,000 or so clones, 85% to 90% of them appearing once. No antigens are known for them. The sequenced sample was PBMCs, obtained from a glioma patient whose treatment included an IDH1 peptide vaccine. The receptors here all came from a woman in her fifties or sixties with glioma. CDR3s include the opening cysteine and the closing phenylalanine or tryptophan. A D gene is named only where the DNA matches it firmly. A row's size may be missing; if present it is once, few, many or a size class.

>NA|NA|TRBJ1-5|TRBV2
TGTGCCAGCAGTGACTACAGGGTCAGGGGCCATCAGCCCCAGCATTTT
CASSDYRVRGHQPQHF
>NA|NA|TRBJ2-1|TRBV15
TGTGCCACCAGCAGAGAATCATCCGGGAGCAATGAGCAGTTCTTC
CATSRESSGSNEQFF
>NA|NA|TRBJ2-3|TRBV2
TGTGCCAGCTCCAAAGAGGCAGGGACCTCAGATACGCAGTATTTT
CASSKEAGTSDTQYF
>TRBD2|NA|TRBJ2-2|TRBV4-1
TGCGCCAGCAGCCCCCCGGGGGGGCTGAACACCGGGGAGCTGTTTTTT
CASSPPGGLNTGELFF
>NA|NA|TRBJ1-5|TRBV9
TGTGCCAGCAGCGCCGACAGCAAGAATCAGCCCCAGCATTTT
CASSADSKNQPQHF
>NA|NA|TRBJ2-7|TRBV10-1
TGCGCCAGCAGTGATAGTCGGACCTCCTACGAGCAGTACTTC
CASSDSRTSYEQYF
>NA|once|TRBJ2-3|TRBV5-6
TGTGCCAGCAGCTTGGAGGGGGTTCCTCAAACAATCACAGATACGCAGTATTTT
CASSLEGVPQTITDTQYF
>TRBD1|NA|TRBJ2-7|TRBV19
TGTGCCAGTACCAATACAGGGGGCGGGGAGCAGTACTTC
CASTNTGGGEQYF
>TRBD2|NA|TRBJ2-6|TRBV19
TGTGCCAGTAGTACTGCTACTAGCGGTAGGGCCTCTGGGGCCAACGTCCTGACTTTC
CASSTATSGRASGANVLTF
>NA|NA|TRBJ2-2|TRBV30
TGTGCCTGGAGTAGATCTGGGGAGCTGTTTTTT
CAWSRSGELFF
>TRBD1|NA|TRBJ2-2|TRBV6-6
TGTGCCAGCAGAGGGGACAGGGGAATCACCGGGGAGCTGTTTTTT
CASRGDRGITGELFF
>NA|NA|TRBJ2-7|TRBV28
TGTGCCAGCAGTTCCCCCGGGGCCAACTCCTACGAGCAGTACTTC
CASSSPGANSYEQYF
>TRBD1|NA|TRBJ1-2|TRBV9
TGTGCCAGCAGCTCTGACAGGGGGCGAGGCTACACCTTC
CASSSDRGRGYTF
>NA|NA|TRBJ1-6|TRBV6-1
TGTGCCAGCAGCGAAACACCCCCCAGGGGCGGTCGGTCACCCCTCCACTTT
CASSETPPRGGRSPLHF
>NA|NA|TRBJ2-7|TRBV19
TGTGCCAGTAGTACGGGTCCCTACGAGCAGTACTTC
CASSTGPYEQYF
>TRBD1|NA|TRBJ1-2|TRBV6-1
TGTGCCAGCAGTGTAGGGACAGGGGGCTGGGATGGCTACACCTTC
CASSVGTGGWDGYTF
>NA|NA|TRBJ2-3|TRBV19
TGTGCCAGTAGTATAGGTAGAAACCCCACAGATACGCAGTATTTT
CASSIGRNPTDTQYF
>TRBD2|NA|TRBJ2-2|TRBV2
TGTGCCACCGTCGGTAGCGGGGTAAACACCGGGGAGCTGTTTTTT
CATVGSGVNTGELFF
>NA|once|TRBJ1-4|TRBV6-5
TGTGCCAGCAGTTACTCTGGGGGTACGGTTAAAAAACTGTTTTTT
CASSYSGGTVKKLFF
>NA|NA|TRBJ2-1|TRBV5-6
TGTGCCAGCAGCTTGAAGCGGGCGGGACTTAGCTCCTACAATGAGCAGTTCTTC
CASSLKRAGLSSYNEQFF
>TRBD2|NA|TRBJ2-3|TRBV5-1
TGCGCCAGCAGCTCGGGGGGAGGTACGGATACGCAGTATTTT
CASSSGGGTDTQYF
>TRBD1|NA|TRBJ1-2|TRBV16
TGTGCCAGCAGCCGGGACAGGGGAACTTATGGCTACACCTTC
CASSRDRGTYGYTF
>NA|NA|TRBJ2-7|TRBV27
TGTGCCAGCAGTACGACGGGCTACGAGCAGTACTTC
CASSTTGYEQYF
>NA|NA|TRBJ2-1|TRBV19
TGTGCCAGCCTTGACTTGAACAATGAGCAGTTCTTC
CASLDLNNEQFF
>TRBD2|NA|TRBJ2-7|TRBV4-2
TGTGCCAGCAGCCTTGAGGGACTAGCCATCTACGAGCAGTACTTC
CASSLEGLAIYEQYF
>TRBD1|NA|TRBJ2-7|TRBV19
TGTGCCAGTAGGAATTCCGGGACAGGGCGATACGAGCAGTACTTC
CASRNSGTGRYEQYF
>NA|NA|TRBJ2-7|TRBV28
TGTGCCAGCTTTCAGGGTGGTCGCGAGCAGTACTTC
CASFQGGREQYF
>NA|NA|TRBJ2-7|TRBV7-9
TGTGCCAGCAGCTTAGCGGGAGTCTACCACGAGCAGTACTTC
CASSLAGVYHEQYF
>NA|once|TRBJ2-2|TRBV7-8
TGTGCCAGCCGCCTCGTCCCGAACACCGGGGAGCTGTTTTTT
CASRLVPNTGELFF
>TRBD1|once|TRBJ2-1|TRBV6-1
TGTGCCAGCAGTGGCTCTGACAGGGGGTTTTACAATGAGCAGTTCTTC
CASSGSDRGFYNEQFF